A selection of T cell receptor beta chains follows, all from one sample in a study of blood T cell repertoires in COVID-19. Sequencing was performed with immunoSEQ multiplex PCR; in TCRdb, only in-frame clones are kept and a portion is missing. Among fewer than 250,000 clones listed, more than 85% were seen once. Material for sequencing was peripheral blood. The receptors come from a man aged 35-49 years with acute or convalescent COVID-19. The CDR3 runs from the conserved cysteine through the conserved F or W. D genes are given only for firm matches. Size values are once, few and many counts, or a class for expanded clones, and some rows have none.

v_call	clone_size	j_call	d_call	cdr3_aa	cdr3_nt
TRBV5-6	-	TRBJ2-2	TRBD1	CASRAQQGLTGELFF	TGTGCCAGCAGAGCCCAACAGGGGTTGACCGGGGAGCTGTTTTTT
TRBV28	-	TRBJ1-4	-	CASSRGTFINEKLFF	TGTGCCAGCAGCCGAGGGACTTTTATAAATGAAAAACTGTTTTTT
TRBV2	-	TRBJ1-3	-	CASSATVSGNTIYF	TGTGCCAGCAGTGCTACAGTCTCTGGAAACACCATATATTTT
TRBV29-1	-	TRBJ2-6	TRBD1	CSAGHGTGASGANVLTF	TGCAGCGCCGGTCACGGGACAGGGGCCTCTGGGGCCAACGTCCTGACTTTC
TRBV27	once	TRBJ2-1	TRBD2	CASSLSLAGGRGHEQFF	TGTGCCAGCAGTTTATCCTTAGCGGGAGGGAGGGGGCATGAGCAGTTCTTC
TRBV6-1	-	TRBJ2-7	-	CASSESSYEQYF	TGTGCCAGCAGTGAGAGCTCCTACGAGCAGTACTTC
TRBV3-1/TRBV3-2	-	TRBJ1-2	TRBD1	CASSGGQGAFYGYTF	TGTGCCAGCAGTGGGGGACAGGGGGCGTTCTATGGCTACACCTTC
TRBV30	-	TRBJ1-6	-	CAWSLKSSYNSPLHF	TGTGCCTGGAGTCTTAAGAGCTCCTATAATTCACCCCTCCACTTT
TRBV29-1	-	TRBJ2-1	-	CSVSGREEQFF	TGCAGCGTTTCCGGACGGGAGGAGCAGTTCTTC
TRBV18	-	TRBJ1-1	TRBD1	CASSPLQGREAFF	TGTGCCAGCTCACCACTACAGGGGCGTGAAGCTTTCTTT
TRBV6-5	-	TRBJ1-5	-	CASSQQSFNQPQHF	TGTGCCAGCAGCCAACAGAGCTTTAATCAGCCCCAGCATTTT
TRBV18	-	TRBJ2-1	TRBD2	CASSPGLAGVDEQFF	TGTGCCAGCTCACCAGGCCTAGCGGGAGTAGATGAGCAGTTCTTC
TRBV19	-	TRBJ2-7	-	CASSPDSYEQYF	TGTGCCAGTAGTCCAGACAGCTACGAGCAGTACTTC
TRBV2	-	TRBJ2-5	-	CASSSTSGNQETQYF	TGTGCCAGCAGCTCGACTTCGGGGAACCAAGAGACCCAGTACTTC
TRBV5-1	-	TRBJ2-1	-	CASDQGSGYNEQFF	TGCGCCAGCGACCAGGGATCCGGATACAATGAGCAGTTCTTC
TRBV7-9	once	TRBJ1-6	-	CASSPQVSSEHSPLHF	TGTGCCAGCAGCCCCCAGGTTAGTTCAGAGCATTCACCCCTCCACTTT
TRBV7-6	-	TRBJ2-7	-	CASSPGTLSPYEQYF	TGTGCCAGCAGCCCCGGGACTCTTTCCCCCTACGAGCAGTACTTC
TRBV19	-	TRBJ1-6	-	CASSMSQADNSPLHF	TGTGCCAGTAGTATGTCACAGGCGGATAATTCACCCCTCCACTTT
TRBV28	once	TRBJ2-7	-	CASSFAGGGALYEQYF	TGTGCCAGCAGTTTTGCCGGAGGGGGGGCATTATACGAGCAGTACTTC
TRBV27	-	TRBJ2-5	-	CASSLLDGETQYF	TGTGCCAGCAGTTTACTAGACGGAGAGACCCAGTACTTC
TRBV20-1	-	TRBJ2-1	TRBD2	CSASSSGRGGSNEQFF	TGCAGTGCTAGTTCTAGCGGGAGGGGGGGATCCAATGAGCAGTTCTTC
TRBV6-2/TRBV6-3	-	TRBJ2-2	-	CASSYRRGRTGELFF	TGTGCCAGCAGTTACCGCAGGGGACGCACCGGGGAGCTGTTTTTT
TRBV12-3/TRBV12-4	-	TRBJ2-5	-	CASSLAQGETQYF	TGTGCCAGCAGTTTAGCGCAGGGGGAGACCCAGTACTTC